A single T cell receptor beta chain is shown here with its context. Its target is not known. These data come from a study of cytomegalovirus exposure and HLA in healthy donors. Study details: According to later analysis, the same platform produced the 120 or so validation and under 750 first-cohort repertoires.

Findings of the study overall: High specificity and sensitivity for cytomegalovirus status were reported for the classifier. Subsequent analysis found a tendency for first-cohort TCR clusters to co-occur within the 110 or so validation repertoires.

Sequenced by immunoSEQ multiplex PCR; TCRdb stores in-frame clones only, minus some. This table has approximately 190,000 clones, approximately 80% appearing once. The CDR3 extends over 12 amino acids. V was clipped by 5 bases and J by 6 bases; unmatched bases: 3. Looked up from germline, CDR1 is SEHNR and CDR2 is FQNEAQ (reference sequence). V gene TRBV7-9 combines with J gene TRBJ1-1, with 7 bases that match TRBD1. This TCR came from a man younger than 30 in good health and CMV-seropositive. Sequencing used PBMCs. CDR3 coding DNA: TGTGCCAGCAGCCCTGGGACAGCTGAAGCTTTCTTT. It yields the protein CASSPGTAEAFF.